This is a list of T cell receptor beta chains from one sample in a study of shared clonotypes between healthy human individuals. Repertoires were generated with immunoSEQ multiplex PCR, while TCRdb's copy carries only in-frame clones and drops some. The sample gives around 2.5 million clones, roughly 93% of which show up once; 0.36% is in the top ten. The sample was naive CD4+ T cells from PBMCs. These receptors all stem from a man younger than 30 in good health. Some clones in this sample may be carry-over from other donors' samples. The CDR3 runs from the conserved cysteine through the conserved F or W. The order of the fields is CDR3 protein, CDR3 DNA, D gene, V gene, clone size, J gene. The D gene is left open where the match is weak. Clone size is shown for a subset of rows, as once, few, many or a class of expanded clone.

CAKQGALGYTF	TGTGCCAAACAGGGGGCGCTTGGCTACACCTTC	TRBD1	TRBV2	.	TRBJ1-2
CASIFRDNGKLFF	TGTGCCAGCATCTTCAGGGATAACGGAAAACTGTTTTTT	.	TRBV2	once	TRBJ1-4
CASSYTPGYQPQHF	TGTGCCAGCAGTTACACTCCAGGGTATCAGCCCCAGCATTTT	.	TRBV6-6	.	TRBJ1-5
CASSLGEGARTNTEAFF	TGTGCCAGCAGCTTAGGAGAGGGGGCCCGTACAAACACTGAAGCTTTCTTT	TRBD1	TRBV11-3	.	TRBJ1-1
CASSKATGEGYGYTF	TGTGCCAGCAGCAAGGCGACAGGGGAGGGGTATGGCTACACCTTC	TRBD1	TRBV7-3	.	TRBJ1-2
CASSGESGQPQHF	TGTGCCAGCAGCGGGGAGTCCGGTCAGCCCCAGCATTTT	.	TRBV5-4	once	TRBJ1-5
CASSLAGGEQFF	TGTGCCAGCAGCTTAGCGGGAGGTGAGCAGTTCTTC	.	TRBV7-2	.	TRBJ2-1
CSVEDQGKWSYEQYF	TGCAGCGTTGAAGATCAAGGGAAGTGGTCCTACGAGCAGTACTTC	.	TRBV29-1	.	TRBJ2-7
CASSLAGGSGETQYF	TGCGCCAGCAGCTTGGCAGGAGGGAGCGGGGAGACCCAGTACTTC	.	TRBV5-1	.	TRBJ2-5
CASRKDRAGYNEQFF	TGTGCCAGCAGAAAAGACAGGGCCGGCTACAATGAGCAGTTCTTC	TRBD1	TRBV27	.	TRBJ2-1
CACGGQGPYEQYF	TGTGCCTGCGGCGGACAGGGCCCCTACGAGCAGTACTTC	TRBD1	TRBV30	.	TRBJ2-7
CAWSRDRVYNEQFF	TGTGCCTGGAGCCGGGACAGGGTTTACAATGAGCAGTTCTTC	TRBD1	TRBV30	.	TRBJ2-1
CASSTDRGNTEAFF	TGTGCCAGCAGCACGGACAGGGGAAACACTGAAGCTTTCTTT	TRBD1	TRBV7-9	once	TRBJ1-1
CASSPGTQNYGYTF	TGTGCCAGCAGCCCTGGGACACAGAACTATGGCTACACCTTC	.	TRBV5-4	.	TRBJ1-2
CASSIATPSWNEQFF	TGTGCCAGTAGTATAGCAACACCTAGTTGGAATGAGCAGTTCTTC	.	TRBV19	.	TRBJ2-1
CASSVAWAGGPGDTQYF	TGTGCCAGCAGCGTAGCTTGGGCGGGAGGGCCAGGGGATACGCAGTATTTT	TRBD2	TRBV9	.	TRBJ2-3
CASSRPGLAGAYEQYF	TGTGCCAGCAGCCGGCCGGGACTAGCGGGAGCCTACGAGCAGTACTTC	TRBD2	TRBV7-8	.	TRBJ2-7
CASSPIGGDNEQFF	TGTGCCAGCTCGCCGATAGGGGGGGACAATGAGCAGTTCTTC	.	TRBV18	.	TRBJ2-1
CASSDFQGAGEQFF	TGTGCCAGCAGTGATTTTCAGGGGGCCGGAGAGCAGTTCTTC	TRBD1	TRBV2	.	TRBJ2-1
CASSLGERGKYEQYF	TGTGCCAGCAGCTTAGGAGAGAGGGGAAAGTACGAGCAGTACTTC	.	TRBV11-2	.	TRBJ2-7
CASSIRLQGGWETQYF	TGTGCCAGTAGTATTAGGCTCCAGGGAGGGTGGGAGACCCAGTACTTC	TRBD2	TRBV19	.	TRBJ2-5
CASSPASGYTDTQYF	TGTGCCAGCAGTCCTGCTAGCGGCTACACAGATACGCAGTATTTT	TRBD2	TRBV28	.	TRBJ2-3
CAAWAGLFNEQFF	TGTGCTGCCTGGGCAGGCCTGTTCAATGAGCAGTTCTTC	.	TRBV11-3	few	TRBJ2-1
CASSETGSRRPQHF	TGTGCCAGCAGTGAGACAGGGTCGCGGCGGCCCCAGCATTTT	TRBD1	TRBV25-1	once	TRBJ1-5
CASSLNNRETEAFF	TGTGCCAGCAGCTTAAACAACAGGGAAACTGAAGCTTTCTTT	.	TRBV5-4	few	TRBJ1-1
CASSPGNSPLHF	TGTGCCAGCAGTCCGGGGAATTCACCCCTCCACTTT	.	TRBV27	.	TRBJ1-6
CASSMGQGAGGYTF	TGCGCCAGCAGCATGGGACAGGGGGCGGGAGGCTACACCTTC	TRBD1	TRBV5-1	.	TRBJ1-2
CAWNEGGNQPQHF	TGTGCCTGGAATGAGGGGGGGAATCAGCCCCAGCATTTT	.	TRBV30	.	TRBJ1-5
CASSPGLRETQYF	TGTGCCAGCAGCCCCGGCCTCCGGGAGACCCAGTACTTC	.	TRBV28	.	TRBJ2-5
CASSYPPGNFGYEQYF	TGTGCCAGCAGTTACCCCCCAGGGAATTTCGGTTACGAGCAGTACTTC	.	TRBV28	.	TRBJ2-7
CASGLGWNTEAFF	TGTGCTAGTGGTTTGGGATGGAACACTGAAGCTTTCTTT	.	TRBV12-5	.	TRBJ1-1
CASRYRKSEQFF	TGTGCCAGCAGATATAGGAAAAGTGAGCAGTTCTTC	.	TRBV27	.	TRBJ2-1
CASSQAFGSAYEQYF	TGTGCCAGCAGCCAAGCATTCGGGAGTGCTTACGAGCAGTACTTC	.	TRBV4-2	.	TRBJ2-7
CASSDIRLGTQYF	TGTGCCAGCAGTGATATCAGACTCGGTACGCAGTATTTT	.	TRBV25-1	.	TRBJ2-3
CATNLQGQNSPLHF	TGTGCCACCAATCTCCAGGGTCAAAATTCACCCCTCCACTTT	.	TRBV7-2	.	TRBJ1-6
CASSLAGAEGYTF	TGCGCCAGCAGCTTGGCAGGGGCGGAAGGCTACACCTTC	.	TRBV5-1	.	TRBJ1-2
CASSPTSGSWETQYF	TGTGCCAGCAGTCCCACTAGCGGGTCATGGGAGACCCAGTACTTC	TRBD2	TRBV7-3	.	TRBJ2-5
CASSVELAGEQYF	TGTGCCAGCAGCGTAGAGCTAGCGGGGGAGCAGTACTTC	TRBD2	TRBV9	.	TRBJ2-7
CAIRDTYNLREAFF	TGTGCCATCAGGGATACATATAATCTCCGGGAAGCTTTCTTT	.	TRBV10-3	.	TRBJ1-1
CAWSAERTGGFEKLFF	TGTGCCTGGAGTGCAGAACGGACAGGGGGCTTTGAAAAACTGTTTTTT	TRBD1	TRBV30	.	TRBJ1-4
CASSLGSRRSRKYF	TGTGCCAGCAGCTTGGGTAGTAGGCGGAGCCGCAAGTACTTC	.	TRBV5-6	once	TRBJ2-5
CASRGRGSEKLFF	TGTGCCAGCAGGGGGAGAGGGAGCGAAAAACTGTTTTTT	.	TRBV25-1	.	TRBJ1-4
CASSHLSRFPYNEQFF	TGTGCCAGCAGCCACCTTAGCCGGTTTCCCTACAATGAGCAGTTCTTC	.	TRBV14	.	TRBJ2-1
CASSQGREVQFF	TGTGCCAGCAGCCAAGGGCGGGAGGTGCAGTTCTTC	TRBD2	TRBV4-2	.	TRBJ2-1
CASSSTGSDTEAFF	TGTGCCAGCAGCTCGACAGGGTCGGACACTGAAGCTTTCTTT	TRBD1	TRBV11-2	.	TRBJ1-1
CSVGEIEQYF	TGCAGCGTCGGGGAAATCGAGCAGTACTTC	.	TRBV29-1	.	TRBJ2-7
CASEDEVNEQFF	TGCGCCAGCGAGGACGAAGTTAATGAGCAGTTCTTC	.	TRBV10-2	.	TRBJ2-1
CASSLGLGSTYNEQFF	TGCGCCAGCAGCTTAGGACTAGGGTCGACCTACAATGAGCAGTTCTTC	TRBD2	TRBV5-1	.	TRBJ2-1
CSVEKGGSGYNEQFF	TGCAGCGTTGAAAAAGGAGGGAGCGGATACAATGAGCAGTTCTTC	.	TRBV29-1	.	TRBJ2-1
CASSYQDSLYGYTF	TGTGCCAGCAGTTACCAGGACAGTCTCTATGGCTACACCTTC	.	TRBV6-6	.	TRBJ1-2
CASSLVGRTDTQYF	TGTGCCAGCAGCTTAGTGGGCCGCACAGATACGCAGTATTTT	.	TRBV7-8	.	TRBJ2-3
CASGASTGGHEKLFF	TGCGCCAGCGGGGCCTCGACAGGGGGACATGAAAAACTGTTTTTT	TRBD1	TRBV5-1	.	TRBJ1-4
CASTLGTGSSGANVLTF	TGTGCCAGCACCCTCGGCACAGGGTCCTCTGGGGCCAACGTCCTGACTTTC	.	TRBV7-9	once	TRBJ2-6
CASSLRRSSSSYEQYF	TGTGCCAGCAGCTTACGGCGCTCGTCCAGCTCCTACGAGCAGTACTTC	.	TRBV7-2	.	TRBJ2-7
CSVELGRKKEKLFF	TGCAGCGTTGAATTGGGTCGGAAGAAGGAAAAACTGTTTTTT	.	TRBV29-1	.	TRBJ1-4
CSVERPLTDTEAFF	TGCAGCGTTGAAAGGCCCCTGACAGACACTGAAGCTTTCTTT	.	TRBV29-1	.	TRBJ1-1
CASSSGRGQGRNYGYTF	TGCGCCAGCAGCTCCGGAAGGGGGCAGGGGAGGAACTATGGCTACACCTTC	TRBD1	TRBV5-1	.	TRBJ1-2
CASRFAGTGAAYYGYTF	TGTGCAAGTCGCTTCGCCGGGACAGGGGCGGCTTACTATGGCTACACCTTC	.	TRBV12-2	.	TRBJ1-2
CASSPGFRTDTQYF	TGTGCCAGCTCCCCAGGGTTTCGGACAGATACGCAGTATTTT	.	TRBV18	.	TRBJ2-3
CASSPRLAGSYEQYF	TGTGCCAGCAGCCCTCGGCTAGCGGGATCTTACGAGCAGTACTTC	TRBD2	TRBV7-2	.	TRBJ2-7